The 30 T cell receptor beta chains below were found in one sample sequenced in a study of response to subunit inactivated influenza vaccine. In TCRdb, the RT-PCR reads were re-called with MiXCR into one record per CDR3 protein. Of 650,000 to 800,000 distinct CDR3 sequences in the sample, approximately 15% were seen once. Sequenced material: PBMCs from blood, taken 14 to 15 days before vaccination. These receptors came from a man aged 50-60 years who received an inactivated influenza vaccine.

The table lists this clonotype with a few counts. This chain joins TRBV9 and TRBJ2-1; 9 positions agree with TRBD2. V trimming: 3 bases; J trimming: 3 bases; junction bases outside the gene matches: 7. CDR1 and CDR2 from the germline V gene are SGDLS and YYNGEE. The CDR3 runs 16 residues. CDR3 region: CASSGVIAGDYNEQFF. The CDR3 DNA sequence: TGTGCCAGCAGCGGAGTAATAGCGGGGGACTACAATGAGCAGTTCTTC.

This clonotype was recorded once. The chain uses TRBV5-1 and TRBJ1-5; D might be TRBD1 (5 bases). Trimming removed 4 bases at V and 9 bases at J, with 14 bases between. This CDR3 comprises 13 residues. Germline CDR1 reads SGHRS; CDR2 reads YFSETQ. CDR3 sequence reads: CASSVYGGGPQHF. CDR3 sequence (DNA): TGCGCCAGCAGCGTTTACGGGGGTGGGCCCCAGCATTTT.

This clonotype turned up a few times. The V gene is TRBV29-1, the J gene TRBJ2-3; D perhaps matches TRBD1 (6 bases). The CDR3 runs to 12 residues. The V end was cut by 4 bases, the J end by 1 base, with 6 bases between. The germline CDR1 and CDR2 sequences are SQVTM and ANQGSEA. The CDR3 region has the DNA TGCAGCGTTGGACAGGGCACAGATACGCAGTATTTT. It codes for CSVGQGTDTQYF.

This clonotype came up a few times. The chain links TRBV7-8 to TRBJ2-2; TRBD1 might be the D (6 bases). This CDR3 has 15 amino acids. The germline V and J ends were trimmed by 5 bases and 0 bases, with 10 bases remaining between them. From germline, CDR1 is SGHVS and CDR2 FQNEAQ. Here the CDR3 DNA reads TGTGCCAGCAGCCAAGGACAGTCGAACACCGGGGAGCTGTTTTTT. It translates to CASSQGQSNTGELFF. Combining the CDR3 with reference TRBV7-8 and TRBJ2-2 gives the whole variable domain GAGVSQSPRYKVAKRGQDVALRCDPISGHVSLFWYQQALGQGPEFLTYFQNEAQLDKSGLPSDRFFAERPEGSVSTLKIQRTQQEDSAVYLCASSQGQSNTGELFFGEGSRLTVL.

The V call is TRBV5-6, the J call TRBJ2-4; tentatively, D is TRBD2 (6 bases). Germline V lookup: CDR1 SGHDT, CDR2 YYEEEE. V lost 4 bases and J lost 7, with 12 bases in between. CDR3 length: 13 residues. As DNA, the CDR3 is TGTGCCAGCAGCCCGGTGGGGGGTAACATTCAGTACTTC. Translated, it gives CASSPVGGNIQYF. The complete variable domain, with remaining parts taken from reference TRBV5-6 and TRBJ2-4, reads DAGVTQSPTHLIKTRGQQVTLRCSPKSGHDTVSWYQQALGQGPQFIFQYYEEEERQRGNFPDRFSGHQFPNYSSELNVNALLLGDSALYLCASSPVGGNIQYFGAGTRLSVL.

The chain is built from TRBV5-4 and TRBJ2-5; the D gene is possibly TRBD1 (6 bases). Trimming pared 2 bases from V and 5 bases from J, leaving 10 bases between. Germline V gives CDR1 SGHNT, CDR2 YYREEE (reference sequence). This CDR3 region has 13 residues. The chain's CDR3 is CASSLTGLETQYF. The CDR3 DNA reads as TGTGCCAGCAGCTTAACAGGGTTGGAGACCCAGTACTTC.

Comment on this clonotype: Just one base apart from a much larger clone, this may be a read error. This chain links TRBV4-3 with TRBJ2-1; D is perhaps TRBD1 (6 bases). Trimming left V 0 bases short and J 12 bases short, with 24 bases between. Germline values: CDR1 LGHNA, CDR2 YSLEER. The length of the CDR3 is 17 residues. The CDR3 region is CASSQDQGLSRSAVQFF. CDR3 nucleotides: TGCGCCAGCAGCCAAGATCAGGGGCTATCTAGATCCGCTGTGCAGTTCTTC.

This clonotype was detected ten times or more. The chain combines TRBV5-1 with TRBJ2-7, with no clear D. Trimming cost V 0 bases and J 0 bases, with 4 bases left between them. Germline V gene sequence: CDR1 SGHRS, CDR2 YFSETQ. This CDR3 is built from 13 residues. The CDR3 bases are TGCGCCAGCAGCTTGGGGTACTCCTACGAGCAGTACTTC. Translated: CASSLGYSYEQYF.

The chain has TRBV7-6 and TRBJ2-7; D remains unclear. Germline CDR1 reads SGHVS; CDR2 reads FNYEAQ. The V end lost 2 bases, the J end lost 2 bases, and 10 bases lay between the germline ends. The length of the CDR3 is 14 residues. Here the CDR3 DNA reads TGTGCCAGCAGCTTACTCCCGTCTACCTACGAGCAGTACTTC. Amino acids: CASSLLPSTYEQYF.

This clonotype showed up many times. The rearrangement uses TRBV4-3 and TRBJ2-7; D gene unclear. Per germline, CDR1 LGHNA and CDR2 YSLEER. Trimming cost V 0 bases and J 3 bases, with 9 bases left between them. This CDR3 has 14 amino acids. This CDR3 reads CASSQDVSYYEQYF. CDR3 sequence (DNA): TGCGCCAGCAGCCAAGATGTAAGCTACTACGAGCAGTACTTC.

This clonotype was counted between two and nine times. The rearrangement joins TRBV15 to TRBJ1-5; 7 bases are a match to TRBD1. V was pared by 5 bases and J by 5 bases, with 9 bases of the junction left unmatched. The CDR3 is 15 residues long. Germline V gene lookup returns CDR1 LNHNV and CDR2 YYDKDF (reference sequence). For the CDR3, the DNA is TGTGCCACCAGCGCCAGGGACAGCTTCCATCAGCCCCAGCATTTT. Translation gives CATSARDSFHQPQHF.

This clonotype was counted between two and nine times. The rearrangement joins TRBV5-5 to TRBJ2-7; TRBD1 matches 9 bases. The trim removed 0 bases at V and 2 bases at J, leaving 6 bases unmatched. This CDR3 is 16 amino acids long. CDR1 SGHKS and CDR2 YYEKEE come from the germline V gene (reference sequence). CDR3 residues: CASSLAGGTGPYEQYF. The CDR3 DNA sequence: TGTGCCAGCAGCTTGGCCGGAGGGACAGGGCCCTACGAGCAGTACTTC.

This clonotype was picked up a small number of times. The rearrangement links TRBV30 to TRBJ2-6, with no clear D. The CDR3 totals 18 residues. Germline V gives CDR1 GTSNPN, CDR2 SVGIG (reference sequence). Between the trimmed V and J ends, which lost 1 base and 0 bases, there was a span of 16 bases. The CDR3 spells CAWSALRTYSSGANVLTF. The CDR3 coding sequence is TGTGCCTGGAGTGCCCTTCGGACGTATAGCTCTGGGGCCAACGTCCTGACTTTC.

V gene TRBV10-3 combines with J gene TRBJ1-6; maybe TRBD1 (6 bases). This CDR3 contains 16 residues. Germline CDR1 reads ENHRY; CDR2 reads SYGVKD. The ends were cut back, 4 bases at V and 10 bases at J, with 20 bases in the middle. CDR3 sequence reads: CAISVRDRGTRSPLHF. The CDR3 nucleotides read TGTGCCATCAGTGTACGAGACCGGGGGACAAGATCACCCCTCCACTTT.

This clonotype was seen a single time. The DNA for the CDR3 is TGTGCCAGCAGCGCCCGGGACGGCTCATTTAATGAGCAGTTCTTC. Protein: CASSARDGSFNEQFF. This chain connects TRBV11-1 to TRBJ2-1; D may match TRBD1 or TRBD2 (5 bases each). The V end was cut by 5 bases, the J end by 7 bases, with 18 bases between. Germline assignment: CDR1 SGHAT and CDR2 FQDESV (reference sequence). The CDR3 runs 15 residues.

This clonotype was counted at least ten times. The genes are TRBV7-9 and TRBJ2-7; D gene uncertain. Per the germline V gene, CDR1 is SEHNR and CDR2 is FQNEAQ (reference sequence). This CDR3 has 12 residues. The V end lost 5 bases, the J end lost 4 bases, and 9 bases lay between the germline ends. CDR3: CASSDTAYEQYF. In nucleotides, the CDR3 is TGTGCCAGCAGCGACACAGCTTACGAGCAGTACTTC.

There are many counts of this clonotype. The rearrangement links TRBV28 to TRBJ2-1, with D hard to call. The ends were cut back, 3 bases at V and 2 bases at J, with 11 bases in the middle. The CDR3 loop spans 15 amino acids. Germline-derived CDR1 and CDR2 are MDHEN and SYDVKM. CDR3 in DNA: TGTGCCAGCAGTTTTTCCTTCGCTACCTACAATGAGCAGTTCTTC. This gives the protein CASSFSFATYNEQFF.

The V call is TRBV2, the J call TRBJ1-1; a possible D gene is TRBD1 (5 bases). Germline CDR1 is SNHLY and CDR2 is FYNNEI. This CDR3 comprises 15 residues. V was trimmed by 2 bases and J by 1 base, leaving 11 bases between them. The CDR3 spells CASSEYQGGNTEAFF. The CDR3 bases are TGTGCCAGCAGTGAATACCAGGGTGGGAACACTGAAGCTTTCTTT.

For the CDR3, the DNA is TGTGCCATCAGTGAGTGGGGGGCTACGGAATCGGGCTACACCTTC. Translating it yields CAISEWGATESGYTF. This chain links TRBV10-3 with TRBJ1-2; the D gene is possibly TRBD1 (6 bases). CDR3 length: 15 amino acids. V was pared by 1 base and J by 8 bases, with 17 bases between. The germline V gene has CDR1 ENHRY and CDR2 SYGVKD.

This clonotype was counted a few times. The V and J genes are TRBV11-2 and TRBJ2-2; TRBD2 is a possible D gene (5 bases). The CDR3 spans 14 residues. Trimming left V 0 bases short and J 5 bases short, with 7 bases between. CDR1 and CDR2 (germline): SGHAT, FQNNGV. DNA of the CDR3: TGTGCCAGCAGCTTAGAATCGGGGACCGGGGAGCTGTTTTTT. Residues: CASSLESGTGELFF.

This clonotype came up many times. This sequence joins TRBV12-3 or TRBV12-4 and TRBJ2-2; unclear D gene. This CDR3 comprises 12 residues. V dropped 2 bases and J dropped 6 bases, with 4 bases sitting between them. CDR3: CASSLSSGELFF. CDR3 sequence (DNA): TGTGCCAGCAGTTTATCCTCCGGGGAGCTGTTTTTT.

This clonotype was counted many times. The J gene is TRBJ1-2, the V gene TRBV5-1; D remains unclear. CDR1 is SGHRS, CDR2 YFSETQ, per germline. The V end lost 4 bases, the J end lost 8 bases, and 15 bases lay between the germline ends. The CDR3 contains 13 residues. In nucleotides, the CDR3 is TGCGCCAGCAGCACTACAGTGGACGGAGGCTACACCTTC. Residues: CASSTTVDGGYTF.

This clonotype has ten or more counts. This chain uses TRBV13 with TRBJ2-4, with TRBD1 matching 9 bases. After removal of 5 bases from V and 8 bases from J, the junction contained 7 bases not matched to a gene. CDR1 and CDR2 (germline): PRHDT, FYEKMQ (reference sequence). This CDR3 is 14 amino acids long. The CDR3 DNA is TGTGCCAGCAGCATGGGACAGGGATTCGACATTCAGTACTTC. This sequence encodes CASSMGQGFDIQYF.

The chain links TRBV6-1 to TRBJ2-5, with TRBD1 matching over 7 bases. Per germline, CDR1 MNHNS and CDR2 SASEGT. The CDR3 extends over 13 amino acids. V dropped 5 bases and J dropped 5; count of bases not matched to a gene: 5. DNA of the CDR3: TGTGCCAGCAGTAAGACAGGGTGGGAGACCCAGTACTTC. Its protein product is CASSKTGWETQYF.

This clonotype was detected a few times. This chain links TRBV29-1 with TRBJ1-5, with D maybe TRBD1 (5 bases). The CDR3 is made up of 14 amino acids. Germline V lookup: CDR1 SQVTM, CDR2 ANQGSEA. The germline V and J ends were trimmed by 6 bases and 3 bases, with 15 bases remaining between them. In DNA form, the CDR3 reads TGCAGCGTCGCTAAAGGGGATCCCAATCAGCCCCAGCATTTT. Its protein is CSVAKGDPNQPQHF.

The V gene is TRBV11-2, the J gene TRBJ1-1; possible D gene TRBD1, 5 bases. The CDR3 extends over 16 amino acids. Trimming shortened V by 4 bases and J by 5 bases, and 20 bases separated the two germline ends. Germline V CDR1 and CDR2: SGHAT, FQNNGV. The CDR3 DNA sequence: TGTGCCAGCAGCTCCGTACGAAGGGGTGTTGGGACTGAAGCTTTCTTT. Amino acid sequence: CASSSVRRGVGTEAFF.

In this sample, this clonotype turned up a few times. V gene TRBV6-1 combines with J gene TRBJ1-5; a weak D match, TRBD1 (5 bases). The CDR3 consists of 16 residues. CDR1 is MNHNS, CDR2 SASEGT, per germline. V gave up 5 bases and J gave up 2 bases, with 16 bases separating them. The CDR3 loop reads CASSRGSDSGNQPQHF. CDR3 nucleotide sequence: TGTGCCAGCAGTCGAGGTTCTGACAGCGGCAATCAGCCCCAGCATTTT.

V and J are TRBV20-1 and TRBJ1-5, with D hard to call. The CDR3 sequence is 16 residues long. Trimming took off 2 bases at V and 2 bases at J, with 16 bases between the two ends. Looked up from germline, CDR1 is DFQATT and CDR2 is SNEGSKA (reference sequence). The CDR3 region has the DNA TGCAGTGCTAGACCCGGCCTCCGGGTTGGCAATCAGCCCCAGCATTTT. Its protein is CSARPGLRVGNQPQHF.

This clonotype was seen a handful of times. This chain joins TRBV25-1 and TRBJ1-2, with D perhaps matching TRBD1 (5 bases). The CDR3 has 11 amino acids. Deletions cut 8 bases from V and 8 bases from J, with 12 bases between. Germline CDR1 and CDR2: MGHDK and SYGVNS. The CDR3 DNA sequence: TGTGCCAGCGTGGGACGGCTCGGCTACACCTTC. Its protein product is CASVGRLGYTF.

The CDR3 region has the DNA TGTGCCAGCAGTTCCGGGACGGTGAATAATTCACCCCTCCACTTT. Its protein product is CASSSGTVNNSPLHF. The chain is built from TRBV28 and TRBJ1-6; D might be TRBD1 (5 bases). CDR1 and CDR2 (germline): MDHEN, SYDVKM. The CDR3 totals 15 residues. V shed 4 bases and J shed 5 bases, with 12 bases lying between them.